This T cell receptor (beta chain) appears in the sequencing data of a study of T cell responses to AZD1222 COVID-19 vaccine. The table came from immunoSEQ multiplex PCR; TCRdb's copy has only in-frame clones and leaves some out. The sample lists about 92,000 clones, roughly 88% occurring once. As to this clone: No antigen is known for it.

Overall study findings and caveats: There were mostly white British donors and more females than males, and clonal diversity was possibly underestimated.

V was pared by 2 bases and J by 3 bases, with 17 bases of the junction left unmatched. The germline CDR1 and CDR2 sequences are SGHTA and FQGTGA. There are 20 residues in the CDR3. Specimen: peripheral blood, collected on day 0 of AZD1222 vaccination. The sequence was obtained from an adult in good health. The chain links TRBV7-3 to TRBJ2-3; 10 bases are shared with TRBD2. The CDR3 spells CASSLWTSGRRGGSTDTQYF. The CDR3 coding sequence is TGTGCCAGCAGCTTATGGACTAGCGGACGTCGGGGGGGAAGTACAGATACGCAGTATTTT.